A single sample gave rise to the 21 T cell receptor beta chains below, sequenced in a study of blood T cell repertoires in COVID-19. The assay was immunoSEQ multiplex PCR, and TCRdb's table has in-frame clones only and misses some. The sample contains around 190,000 clones, 84% of which appear only once. Sample: PBMCs or T cells enriched from blood (not recorded which). Every receptor here comes from a woman under 40 who had been exposed to COVID-19.

This clone was counted once. The gene calls are TRBV11-2 and TRBJ2-7; perhaps TRBD1 as D (7 bases). The germline V and J ends were trimmed by 5 bases and 2 bases, with 16 bases remaining between them. Germline V gene lookup returns CDR1 SGHAT and CDR2 FQNNGV. This CDR3 region has 15 residues. In DNA form, the CDR3 reads TGTGCCAGCAGCCCCCTCACCAGGGGGGCCTACGAGCAGTACTTC. It translates to CASSPLTRGAYEQYF.

This chain uses TRBV6-5 with TRBJ2-3; 13 bases map to TRBD2. The trim removed 7 bases at V and 4 bases at J, leaving 5 bases unmatched. This CDR3 has 15 amino acids. Germline CDR1 MNHEY, CDR2 SVGAGI. The CDR3 region has the DNA TGTGCCAGCAAAAGACTAGCGGGGGGTTCAGATACGCAGTATTTT. Its protein product is CASKRLAGGSDTQYF.

A single count supports this clone. The chain joins TRBV27 to TRBJ2-4, with 12 bases aligning to TRBD2. With V trimmed by 5 bases and J by 5 bases, 7 bases remained unmatched. Germline V lookup: CDR1 MNHEY, CDR2 SMNVEV (reference sequence). The CDR3 extends over 16 amino acids. The CDR3 DNA sequence: TGTGCCAGCAGTCCGCTAGCGGGGGGGCCCCAAAACATTCAGTACTTC. It is translated as CASSPLAGGPQNIQYF.

CDR3 nucleotide sequence: TGTGCCAGCAGCCAAGGCGCAGGGTTTGAGCAGTTCTTC. This codes for CASSQGAGFEQFF. This chain links TRBV3-1 (or the pseudogene TRBV3-2) with TRBJ2-1; D is possibly TRBD1 (5 bases). The CDR3 length is 13 residues. The V end was cut by 1 base, the J end by 9 bases, with 10 bases between. Looked up from germline, CDR1 is LGHDT and CDR2 is YNNKEL (reference sequence).

This rearrangement joins TRBV5-6 to TRBJ1-5; 8 nucleotides agree with TRBD1. This CDR3 is 15 amino acids long. Losses at the gene ends were 4 bases for V and 6 bases for J; bases not matched to a gene: 9. Germline-derived CDR1 and CDR2 are SGHDT and YYEEEE. CDR3 amino acids: CASSPGTGSAQPQHF. The DNA of the CDR3 is TGTGCCAGCAGCCCGGGGACAGGCTCGGCTCAGCCCCAGCATTTT.

The DNA of the CDR3 is TGTGCCAGCAGCCAAGTAGCGGACTCTGGAAACACCATATATTTT. Translated: CASSQVADSGNTIYF. V is TRBV14 and J is TRBJ1-3; unclear D gene. Trimming pared 1 base from V and 0 bases from J, leaving 7 bases between. Germline V gene sequence: CDR1 SGHDN, CDR2 FVKESK. This CDR3 has 15 amino acids.

The chain recombines TRBV12-5 with TRBJ1-1; D remains unclear. Germline V gives CDR1 LGHNT, CDR2 FRNRAP. V was clipped by 6 bases and J by 0 bases, with 11 bases between them. This CDR3 has 14 residues. The chain's CDR3 is CASGPWLMNTEAFF. DNA for the CDR3: TGTGCTAGTGGGCCCTGGCTCATGAACACTGAAGCTTTCTTT.

J is TRBJ1-1 and V is TRBV11-2; a weak D match, TRBD1 (6 bases). CDR3 size: 16 residues. The germline CDR1 and CDR2 sequences are SGHAT and FQNNGV. V was pared by 4 bases and J by 7 bases, with 22 bases between. CDR3: CASSSIRGAGTSEAFF. In DNA form, the CDR3 reads TGTGCCAGCAGCTCCATACGGGGGGCCGGGACAAGTGAAGCTTTCTTT.

This chain joins TRBV6-5 and TRBJ1-5; D might be TRBD1 (6 bases). Trimming took off 10 bases at V and 7 bases at J, with 17 bases between the two ends. CDR1 and CDR2 (germline): MNHEY, SVGAGI. There are 13 residues in the CDR3. CDR3 region: CATLQGSVQPQHF. DNA of the CDR3: TGTGCCACATTACAGGGAAGCGTGCAGCCCCAGCATTTT.

As to this clone: This sample includes further DNA sequences coding for the same CDR3. The chain employs TRBV20-1 and TRBJ1-1, with D maybe TRBD1 (5 bases). Trimming stripped 6 bases from V and 8 bases from J, with 13 bases between. CDR1 is DFQATT and CDR2 is SNEGSKA in the germline V gene (reference sequence). This CDR3 is 11 amino acids long. For the CDR3, the DNA is TGCAGTGCCTCACGGGGGATAGAAGCTTTCTTT. This gives the protein CSASRGIEAFF.

The J gene is TRBJ2-2, the V gene TRBV20-1, with 12 bases that match TRBD2. The V segment lost 3 bases and the J segment 6 bases; nucleotides outside the gene matches: 17. From germline, CDR1 is DFQATT and CDR2 SNEGSKA (reference sequence). The CDR3 has 19 residues. CDR3 residues: CSASPTGGETSGGAGELFF. The CDR3 DNA reads as TGCAGTGCTAGTCCCACCGGGGGTGAGACTAGCGGGGGTGCCGGGGAGCTGTTTTTT.

The J gene is TRBJ2-1, the V gene TRBV20-1, with 7 nucleotides matching TRBD1. Per germline, CDR1 DFQATT and CDR2 SNEGSKA (reference sequence). After removal of 3 bases from V and 4 bases from J, the junction contained 3 bases not matched to a gene. The CDR3 is 13 residues long. The CDR3: CSASGTAYNEQFF. Here the CDR3 DNA reads TGCAGTGCTAGTGGGACAGCATACAATGAGCAGTTCTTC.

The CDR3 loop reads CASSLLGGGETQYF. In nucleotides, the CDR3 is TGCGCCAGCAGCCTATTGGGGGGAGGAGAGACCCAGTACTTC. The chain employs TRBV5-1 and TRBJ2-5; D might be TRBD2 (6 bases). Germline CDR1 reads SGHRS; CDR2 reads YFSETQ. This CDR3 has 14 residues. The ends were cut back, 4 bases at V and 4 bases at J, with 14 bases in the middle.

This clone appeared a single time. The gene calls are TRBV9 and TRBJ2-2, with 9 bases identical to TRBD2. There are 17 residues in the CDR3. With V trimmed by 2 bases and J by 1 base, 6 bases remained unmatched. Looked up from germline, CDR1 is SGDLS and CDR2 is YYNGEE. The CDR3 nucleotides read TGTGCCAGCAGCGTGGTTAGCGGGGGCCGGAACACCGGGGAGCTGTTTTTT. Its protein product is CASSVVSGGRNTGELFF.

V is TRBV7-2 and J is TRBJ1-2; D possibly corresponds to TRBD1 (6 bases). CDR1 SGHTA and CDR2 FQGNSA come from the germline V gene. The CDR3 sequence is 14 residues long. V lost 2 bases and J lost 7, with 14 bases in between. The CDR3 is CASSLPGDTAGYTF. CDR3 DNA: TGTGCCAGCAGCTTACCAGGGGATACGGCTGGCTACACCTTC.

The rearrangement uses TRBV7-6 and TRBJ1-3; D unclear. Germline CDR1 is SGHVS and CDR2 is FNYEAQ. Deletions cut 1 base from V and 5 bases from J, with 6 bases between. The CDR3 totals 13 residues. CDR3 sequence (DNA): TGTGCCAGCAGCTTAGTAGAGAGAAACACCATATATTTT. This gives the protein CASSLVERNTIYF.

This chain joins TRBV19 and TRBJ2-1; D possibly corresponds to TRBD1 (6 bases). This CDR3 region has 14 residues. Germline CDR1 reads LNHDA; CDR2 reads SQIVND (reference sequence). V gave up 2 bases and J gave up 7 bases, with 12 bases separating them. The CDR3 spells CASSIFVQGNEQFF. The CDR3 nucleotides read TGTGCCAGTAGTATATTTGTGCAGGGGAATGAGCAGTTCTTC.

This clone was seen a handful of times. The chain recombines TRBV7-9 with TRBJ2-7, with 10 bases fitting TRBD1. The germline CDR1 and CDR2 sequences are SEHNR and FQNEAQ (reference sequence). This CDR3 is built from 15 residues. Trimming took 5 bases from V and 4 from J; bases not matched to a gene: 8. The CDR3 here is CASSHADRGLYEQYF. The CDR3 DNA sequence: TGTGCCAGCAGCCACGCCGACAGGGGGCTTTACGAGCAGTACTTC. The full variable domain, with the rest looked up from reference TRBV7-9 and TRBJ2-7, is DTGVSQNPRHKITKRGQNVTFRCDPISEHNRLYWYRQTLGQGPEFLTYFQNEAQLEKSRLLSDRFSAERPKGSFSTLEIQRTEQGDSAMYLCASSHADRGLYEQYFGPGTRLTVT.

V is TRBV5-4 and J is TRBJ2-2, with 7 bases identical to TRBD2. The V and J ends lost 1 base and 1 base, in that order; junction bases with no gene match: 7. The CDR3 is made up of 17 amino acids. Germline loops: CDR1 SGHNT, CDR2 YYREEE (reference sequence). CDR3 sequence reads: CASSLYAGGGNTGELFF. The DNA for the CDR3 is TGTGCCAGCAGCTTGTACGCCGGCGGGGGGAACACCGGGGAGCTGTTTTTT.

Only one count was recorded for this clone. The CDR3 loop reads CASSPRQGADTQYF. CDR3 DNA: TGCGCCAGCAGCCCGCGACAGGGGGCTGATACGCAGTATTTT. The chain links TRBV4-1 to TRBJ2-3; 10 bases line up with TRBD1. V lost 4 bases, J lost 6 bases, and 4 bases stayed unmatched. The germline CDR1 and CDR2 sequences are MGHRA and YSYEKL. The CDR3 is 14 residues long.

This chain links TRBV6-4 with TRBJ1-1; D is undetermined. CDR1 and CDR2 from the germline V gene are MRHNA and SNTAGT. The CDR3 totals 13 residues. Trimming cost V 10 bases and J 0 bases, with 12 bases left between them. The CDR3 region is CATDTEMNTEAFF. The CDR3 bases are TGTGCCACCGACACTGAAATGAACACTGAAGCTTTCTTT.